This T cell receptor beta chain appears in the sequencing data of a study of blood T cells in healthy people across ages. V gave up 5 bases and J gave up 13 bases, with 5 bases separating them. CDR1 is LGHNT, CDR2 FRNRAP, per germline. The CDR3 covers 8 residues. Donation came from healthy Caucasian individuals in Russia who were aged 6 to 90. A second about 7 to 12 cycle PCR used barcoded and J-beta primers. Every individual sample yielded 2.5 million or more paired-end reads (each containing CDR3). TCRdb used MiXCR to reprocess the 5' RACE reads, holding one entry per CDR3 protein. This table holds 650,000 to 950,000 distinct CDR3 sequences, 40% to 50% found once.

Sequenced: blood. V gene TRBV12-5 combines with J gene TRBJ2-5; unclear D gene. The sequence was collected from a man in his 60s in good health. The CDR3 coding sequence is TGTGCTAGTGGTGCGAGGTACTTC. Amino acids: CASGARYF.